These T cell receptor beta chains were read from a single sample in a study of blood T cell repertoires in COVID-19. This table comes from immunoSEQ multiplex PCR, and its TCRdb copy is limited to in-frame clones, with some not included. The repertoire includes about 330,000 clones, roughly 90% of them detected once, and approximately 4% sits in the top ten. Sequencing input: peripheral blood. The receptors stem from a woman between 50 and 59 years old with active or convalescent COVID-19. The CDR3 runs from the conserved cysteine through the conserved F or W. D genes are given only for firm matches. Clone size is stated in some rows and not others, as once, few, many or a class when expanded.

V gene: TRBV28
clone size: -
D gene: TRBD1
J gene: TRBJ1-2
CDR3 length: 15
CDR3 protein: CASSFLTGANYGYTF
CDR3 DNA: TGTGCCAGCAGTTTTCTTACAGGGGCAAACTATGGCTACACCTTC

V gene: TRBV4-1
clone size: -
D gene: -
J gene: TRBJ1-2
CDR3 length: 11
CDR3 protein: CASSYLQDYTF
CDR3 DNA: TGCGCCAGCAGCTACTTACAGGATTACACCTTC

V gene: TRBV5-1
clone size: -
D gene: TRBD1
J gene: TRBJ1-3
CDR3 length: 14
CDR3 protein: CASSATGTGNTIYF
CDR3 DNA: TGCGCCAGCAGCGCGACAGGGACTGGAAACACCATATATTTT

V gene: TRBV15
clone size: -
D gene: TRBD1
J gene: TRBJ1-3
CDR3 length: 15
CDR3 protein: CATSRGTGSGNTIYF
CDR3 DNA: TGTGCCACCAGCAGAGGGACAGGGAGCGGAAACACCATATATTTT

V gene: TRBV7-9
clone size: -
D gene: -
J gene: TRBJ2-2
CDR3 length: 13
CDR3 protein: CASRIERTGELFF
CDR3 DNA: TGTGCCAGCAGGATTGAGAGGACCGGGGAGCTGTTTTTT

V gene: TRBV6-6
clone size: -
D gene: TRBD1
J gene: TRBJ1-6
CDR3 length: 14
CDR3 protein: CASSPGQNNSPLHF
CDR3 DNA: TGTGCCAGCAGCCCGGGACAGAATAATTCACCCCTCCACTTT

V gene: TRBV6-5
clone size: -
D gene: TRBD1
J gene: TRBJ1-2
CDR3 length: 14
CDR3 protein: CATARGGSNYGYTF
CDR3 DNA: TGTGCCACCGCCCGAGGGGGCTCCAACTATGGCTACACCTTC

V gene: TRBV12-3/TRBV12-4
clone size: -
D gene: -
J gene: TRBJ1-2
CDR3 length: 13
CDR3 protein: CASSLYSNYGYTF
CDR3 DNA: TGTGCCAGCAGTTTATACAGTAACTATGGCTACACCTTC

V gene: TRBV5-1
clone size: -
D gene: TRBD2
J gene: TRBJ2-7
CDR3 length: 17
CDR3 protein: CASSPRASGTTLFEQYF
CDR3 DNA: TGCGCCAGCAGCCCTCGGGCTAGCGGAACCACCCTCTTCGAGCAGTACTTC

V gene: TRBV2
clone size: -
D gene: -
J gene: TRBJ2-1
CDR3 length: 15
CDR3 protein: CASSENRASYNEQFF
CDR3 DNA: TGTGCCAGCAGTGAAAACAGAGCCTCCTACAATGAGCAGTTCTTC

V gene: TRBV28
clone size: -
D gene: TRBD2
J gene: TRBJ2-2
CDR3 length: 15
CDR3 protein: CASSNSGSRSGELFF
CDR3 DNA: TGTGCCAGCAGTAATAGCGGGAGTCGAAGCGGGGAGCTGTTTTTT

V gene: TRBV11-2
clone size: -
D gene: TRBD1
J gene: TRBJ1-4
CDR3 length: 16
CDR3 protein: CASSRRGTGGNEKLFF
CDR3 DNA: TGTGCCAGCAGCCGTAGGGGGACAGGGGGGAATGAAAAACTGTTTTTT

V gene: TRBV28
clone size: once
D gene: TRBD2
J gene: TRBJ2-5
CDR3 length: 16
CDR3 protein: CASSLWAGGPRETQYF
CDR3 DNA: TGTGCCAGCAGTTTATGGGCGGGAGGACCCAGAGAGACCCAGTACTTC

V gene: TRBV12-3/TRBV12-4
clone size: -
D gene: -
J gene: TRBJ2-7
CDR3 length: 13
CDR3 protein: CASSFSGVGEQYF
CDR3 DNA: TGTGCCAGCAGTTTTAGCGGAGTTGGGGAGCAGTACTTC

V gene: TRBV7-2
clone size: -
D gene: -
J gene: TRBJ2-5
CDR3 length: 14
CDR3 protein: CASSLEWGRETQYF
CDR3 DNA: TGTGCCAGCAGCTTAGAGTGGGGGCGTGAGACCCAGTACTTC

V gene: TRBV13
clone size: -
D gene: TRBD1
J gene: TRBJ1-3
CDR3 length: 14
CDR3 protein: CASSQGTAGNTIYF
CDR3 DNA: TGTGCCAGCAGCCAAGGGACAGCTGGAAACACCATATATTTT

V gene: TRBV7-7
clone size: -
D gene: TRBD2
J gene: TRBJ2-2
CDR3 length: 17
CDR3 protein: CASSPGLAGLDTGELFF
CDR3 DNA: TGTGCTAGCAGTCCAGGACTAGCGGGGTTAGACACCGGGGAGCTGTTTTTT

V gene: TRBV24-1
clone size: -
D gene: TRBD2
J gene: TRBJ2-7
CDR3 length: 22
CDR3 protein: CATSEPAKILAGGLCETYEQYF
CDR3 DNA: TGTGCCACCAGCGAACCCGCGAAAATACTAGCGGGAGGGTTGTGTGAGACCTACGAGCAGTACTTC

V gene: TRBV18
clone size: -
D gene: TRBD1
J gene: TRBJ1-2
CDR3 length: 16
CDR3 protein: CASSPNSDGQGYGYTF
CDR3 DNA: TGTGCCAGCTCACCTAACAGCGATGGACAGGGATATGGCTACACCTTC

V gene: TRBV11-2
clone size: -
D gene: TRBD1
J gene: TRBJ1-5
CDR3 length: 14
CDR3 protein: CASSAEAGGLPQHF
CDR3 DNA: TGTGCCAGCAGCGCTGAGGCAGGGGGTTTACCCCAGCATTTT

V gene: TRBV28
clone size: -
D gene: -
J gene: TRBJ1-2
CDR3 length: 12
CDR3 protein: CARGGYAYGYTF
CDR3 DNA: TGTGCCAGGGGAGGGTATGCCTATGGCTACACCTTC

V gene: TRBV27
clone size: -
D gene: TRBD1
J gene: TRBJ1-5
CDR3 length: 13
CDR3 protein: CASSGTGHQPQHF
CDR3 DNA: TGTGCCAGCAGCGGGACAGGCCATCAGCCCCAGCATTTT

V gene: TRBV6-6
clone size: -
D gene: TRBD2
J gene: TRBJ2-1
CDR3 length: 13
CDR3 protein: CASEASGGARQFF
CDR3 DNA: TGTGCCAGCGAAGCTAGCGGGGGGGCGCGACAGTTCTTC

V gene: TRBV28
clone size: -
D gene: TRBD1
J gene: TRBJ1-6
CDR3 length: 16
CDR3 protein: CASRNPGQSNNSPLHF
CDR3 DNA: TGTGCCAGCCGTAACCCGGGACAGAGTAATAATTCACCCCTCCACTTT

V gene: TRBV5-1
clone size: -
D gene: -
J gene: TRBJ1-1
CDR3 length: 16
CDR3 protein: CASSLDGVSRGAEAFF
CDR3 DNA: TGCGCCAGCAGCTTGGACGGGGTCAGCCGGGGAGCTGAAGCTTTCTTT

V gene: TRBV14
clone size: -
D gene: -
J gene: TRBJ2-2
CDR3 length: 16
CDR3 protein: CASSGIGTSFTGELFF
CDR3 DNA: TGTGCCAGCAGCGGTATAGGGACATCCTTCACCGGGGAGCTGTTTTTT